What follows are 19 T cell receptor beta chains derived from one specimen sequenced in a study of blood T cell repertoires in COVID-19. Assay: immunoSEQ multiplex PCR; the TCRdb copy retains only in-frame clones and omits some. The table includes hundreds of thousands of clones, about 82% detected once. The source material was PBMCs or T cells enriched from blood (not recorded which). Receptor source: a woman aged 50 to 60 who had recovered from COVID-19.

This clone was found a few times. The rearrangement joins TRBV15 to TRBJ1-1; D is perhaps TRBD1 (6 bases). V lost 7 bases to trimming and J lost 0 bases, with 18 bases between them. The CDR3 has 16 residues. Looked up from germline, CDR1 is LNHNV and CDR2 is YYDKDF (reference sequence). The CDR3 DNA follows: TGTGCCACCACCCCCAGGACAGCCCTTTTGAACACTGAAGCTTTCTTT. It codes for CATTPRTALLNTEAFF.

The chain joins TRBV6-1 to TRBJ2-3, with TRBD2 as a possible D gene (6 bases). The germline V gene has CDR1 MNHNS and CDR2 SASEGT. CDR3 size: 12 residues. V lost 3 bases to trimming and J lost 9 bases, with 10 bases between them. The CDR3 spells CASSDRRETQYF. The CDR3 nucleotides are TGTGCCAGCAGTGATAGACGGGAGACGCAGTATTTT.

The chain combines TRBV28 with TRBJ1-2, with 7 positions matching TRBD1. J gave up 0 bases and V 3 bases, and 4 bases lay outside the gene matches. The CDR3 length is 15 residues. Germline CDR1 reads MDHEN; CDR2 reads SYDVKM. The DNA of the CDR3 is TGTGCCAGCAGTTTCGTCGGGACAGCTAACTATGGCTACACCTTC. Protein: CASSFVGTANYGYTF.

The V and J genes are TRBV28 and TRBJ2-3, with 9 positions matching TRBD1. CDR1 is MDHEN, CDR2 SYDVKM, per germline. The CDR3 has 15 residues. The V gene end was trimmed by 2 bases and the J gene end by 5 bases; junction bases not matched to a gene: 5. The CDR3, as DNA: TGTGCCAGCAGTTTACCGGGACAGGGACAAGATACGCAGTATTTT. Its protein is CASSLPGQGQDTQYF.

The V gene is TRBV11-2, the J gene TRBJ2-5; a weak D match, TRBD2 (6 bases). CDR1 is SGHAT, CDR2 FQNNGV, per germline. The CDR3 totals 14 residues. Trimming shortened V by 0 bases and J by 5 bases, and 10 bases separated the two germline ends. The CDR3, as DNA: TGTGCCAGCAGCTTAGATTCCAGCGGGGAGACCCAGTACTTC. This translates into CASSLDSSGETQYF.

The chain recombines TRBV6-5 with TRBJ1-2; D call uncertain. This CDR3 has 12 residues. Trimming removed 6 bases from V and 5 bases from J, with 10 bases in between. In germline, CDR1 is MNHEY, CDR2 SVGAGI. The CDR3 DNA sequence: TGTGCCAGCAGGACGGAGCCTTATGGCTACACCTTC. Translation gives CASRTEPYGYTF.

This clone is a singleton in its sample. The chain is built from TRBV5-6 and TRBJ2-3; D ambiguous. CDR1 and CDR2 (germline): SGHDT, YYEEEE. V lost 0 bases to trimming and J lost 3 bases, with 8 bases between them. The CDR3 extends over 14 amino acids. CDR3 coding DNA: TGTGCCAGCAGCTTGGATCCAGGAACAGATACGCAGTATTTT. It translates to CASSLDPGTDTQYF. Looking up the rest from reference TRBV5-6 and TRBJ2-3 gives the full variable domain: DAGVTQSPTHLIKTRGQQVTLRCSPKSGHDTVSWYQQALGQGPQFIFQYYEEEERQRGNFPDRFSGHQFPNYSSELNVNALLLGDSALYLCASSLDPGTDTQYFGPGTRLTVL.

This sequence joins TRBV2 and TRBJ2-1, with D tentatively TRBD2 (6 bases). Trimming took off 5 bases at V and 3 bases at J, with 14 bases between the two ends. Germline loops: CDR1 SNHLY, CDR2 FYNNEI. The CDR3 spans 15 residues. In DNA form, the CDR3 reads TGTGCCAGCAGTAGAGTGGGGGGTAACTACAATGAGCAGTTCTTC. It codes for CASSRVGGNYNEQFF.

The chain couples TRBV20-1 to TRBJ1-4; possible D gene TRBD1, 5 bases. The CDR3 is 15 residues long. The V end was cut by 3 bases, the J end by 7 bases, with 18 bases between. Germline V lookup: CDR1 DFQATT, CDR2 SNEGSKA (reference sequence). The chain's CDR3 is CSASSRFGGFEKLFF. The CDR3 DNA sequence: TGCAGTGCTAGTTCCAGGTTTGGGGGGTTTGAAAAACTGTTTTTT.

J is TRBJ2-1 and V is TRBV28; 11 bases fit TRBD2. CDR3 length: 16 residues. Germline V CDR1 and CDR2: MDHEN, SYDVKM. V trimming: 2 bases; J trimming: 2 bases; junction bases outside the gene matches: 2. CDR3 in amino acids: CASSLGLAGTYNEQFF. CDR3 nucleotides: TGTGCCAGCAGTTTAGGACTAGCGGGTACCTACAATGAGCAGTTCTTC.

This rearrangement joins TRBV20-1 to TRBJ2-1; D might be TRBD2 (6 bases). The CDR3 has 12 residues. Germline V gene lookup returns CDR1 DFQATT and CDR2 SNEGSKA (reference sequence). The ends were cut back, 3 bases at V and 4 bases at J, with 7 bases in the middle. The CDR3 coding sequence is TGCAGTGCTAGTGGGACTTACAATGAGCAGTTCTTC. As protein: CSASGTYNEQFF.

The chain uses TRBV29-1 and TRBJ1-4; D gene unclear. Trimming left V 6 bases short and J 5 bases short, with 13 bases between. This CDR3 is built from 13 residues. The germline V gene has CDR1 SQVTM and CDR2 ANQGSEA. The CDR3 here is CSVSLGINEKLFF. The CDR3 nucleotides read TGCAGCGTGAGCCTAGGTATCAATGAAAAACTGTTTTTT.

The J gene is TRBJ2-7, the V gene TRBV6-2 or TRBV6-3; 7 nucleotides agree with TRBD2. With V trimmed by 6 bases and J by 3 bases, 2 bases remained unmatched. Germline V gene lookup returns CDR1 MNHEY and CDR2 SVGEGT. The CDR3 length is 12 residues. In DNA form, the CDR3 reads TGTGCCAGCAGCCAGCGGGGCTACGAGCAGTACTTC. It is translated as CASSQRGYEQYF.

This chain connects TRBV5-5 to TRBJ2-7, with TRBD2 identical over 10 bases. The CDR3 covers 17 residues. Germline trimming cut 4 bases from V and 0 bases from J; bases unmatched to any gene: 10. Germline CDR1 SGHKS, CDR2 YYEKEE (reference sequence). CDR3 sequence: CASSHRTSGSYSYEQYF. DNA of the CDR3: TGTGCCAGCAGCCACAGGACTAGCGGATCCTACTCCTACGAGCAGTACTTC.

The chain joins TRBV28 to TRBJ1-2; D is ambiguous. Germline-derived CDR1 and CDR2 are MDHEN and SYDVKM. This CDR3 region has 13 residues. V dropped 3 bases and J dropped 8 bases, with 13 bases sitting between them. CDR3 in amino acids: CASSLLLREGYTF. Written as DNA, the CDR3 is TGTGCCAGCAGTTTGCTCCTCCGGGAGGGCTACACCTTC.

The chain is built from TRBV29-1 and TRBJ2-3; 8 nucleotides agree with TRBD2. This CDR3 is 16 amino acids long. CDR1 and CDR2 from the germline V gene are SQVTM and ANQGSEA. V lost 0 bases and J lost 2; bases outside the gene matches: 7. CDR3 residues: CSVEEEGLVSTDTQYF. The CDR3 coding sequence is TGCAGCGTTGAAGAGGAGGGACTAGTTTCCACAGATACGCAGTATTTT.

V usage is TRBV13 and J usage is TRBJ2-6, with TRBD1 as a possible D gene (6 bases). The CDR3 has 15 residues. Germline loops: CDR1 PRHDT, CDR2 FYEKMQ (reference sequence). Trimming took off 1 base at V and 2 bases at J, with 6 bases between the two ends. DNA of the CDR3: TGTGCCAGCAGCTTAGACAGGGCTGGGGCCAACGTCCTGACTTTC. This translates into CASSLDRAGANVLTF.

The rearrangement links TRBV6-5 to TRBJ1-5; 9 bases agree with TRBD1. Germline CDR1 is MNHEY and CDR2 is SVGAGI. This CDR3 spans 13 amino acids. J gave up 7 bases and V 6 bases, and 4 bases lay outside the gene matches. The CDR3 DNA is TGTGCCAGCAGGACGGGACAGGGACAGCCCCAGCATTTT. This gives the protein CASRTGQGQPQHF.

This rearrangement joins TRBV6-5 to TRBJ1-2; TRBD1 agrees at 7 bases. The V gene's germline CDR1 is MNHEY and CDR2 SVGAGI. The CDR3 is made up of 14 amino acids. The trim removed 6 bases at V and 5 bases at J, leaving 9 bases unmatched. CDR3 in amino acids: CASRAGTAEYGYTF. DNA for the CDR3: TGTGCCAGCAGAGCCGGGACAGCGGAGTATGGCTACACCTTC.